Shown below are 20 T cell receptor beta chains from a single sample sequenced in a study of T cells in women clearing cervical HPV infection. Sequencing was performed with immunoSEQ multiplex PCR; in TCRdb, only in-frame clones are kept and a portion is missing. The listing records 15,000 to 20,000 clones. What was sequenced was blood buffy coat. Receptors originate from a woman between 18 and 70 years old with a cervical HPV16 infection that either progressed to CIN3+ or cleared (not recorded which).

For this clone: Read sequence stops 3 residues before the CDR3 end, and the germline J gene provides the missing end. The rearrangement joins TRBV12-3 or TRBV12-4 to TRBJ2-3, with TRBD2 matching over 10 bases. The CDR3 has 14 residues. Germline trimming cut 6 bases from V and 5 bases from J; bases unmatched to any gene: 5. The sequenced CDR3 bases are TGTGCCAGCAGCCTAGCGGGGGATAGAGATACG. It yields the protein CASSLAGDRDT. The whole CDR3 protein reads CASSLAGDRDTQYF.

Turning to this clone: The read comes to an end 3 residues before the CDR3 does, leaving the germline J gene to fill in the end. The V gene is TRBV7-2, the J gene TRBJ1-2, with 7 bases matching TRBD1. In germline, CDR1 is SGHTA, CDR2 FQGNSA. This CDR3 region has 14 residues. CDR3 residues: CASSISRGSYDYTF. The sequenced CDR3 bases are TGTGCCAGCAGCATAAGCAGGGGGTCCTACGAC.

Regarding this clone: The read falls 3 residues short of the CDR3 end, and the missing part is taken from the germline J gene. The chain has TRBV11-2 and TRBJ1-1; D may be TRBD1 (5 bases). Trimming shortened V by 5 bases and J by 0 bases, and 7 bases separated the two germline ends. Per germline, CDR1 SGHAT and CDR2 FQNNGV. This CDR3 is built from 13 residues. CDR3 amino acids: CASSIQVNTEAFF. Incomplete CDR3 DNA: TGTGCCAGCAGCATACAGGTGAACACTGAA.

In terms of frequency, this clone is medium-sized (0.01 to 0.1%). The CDR3 is cut off 3 residues early in the read; its end comes from the germline J gene. The chain employs TRBV7-9 and TRBJ1-5, with a tentative D call TRBD1 (5 bases). V was clipped by 5 bases and J by 4 bases, with 9 bases between them. Per the germline V gene, CDR1 is SEHNR and CDR2 is FQNEAQ (reference sequence). This CDR3 has 13 amino acids. The CDR3 DNA, read in part, is TGTGCCAGCAGCGTCCAGGGAAATCAGCCC. It specifies CASSVQGNQP. The whole CDR3 protein is CASSVQGNQPQHF.

Concerning this clone itself: With the read ending 3 residues before the CDR3 end, the germline J gene is used to fill in that end. This chain links TRBV19 with TRBJ2-4, with 7 bases fitting TRBD1. J lost 6 bases, V lost 8 bases, and 13 bases had no gene match. The CDR3 has 15 residues. From germline, CDR1 is LNHDA and CDR2 SQIVND (reference sequence). CDR3 bases read: TGTGCCAGTCGTGCGACAGGGAATAGGGGAAACATT. Translation gives CASRATGNRGNI. The complete CDR3 reads CASRATGNRGNIQYF. Full variable domain (outside the CDR3, taken from reference TRBV19 and TRBJ2-4): DGGITQSPKYLFRKEGQNVTLSCEQNLNHDAMYWYRQDPGQGLRLIYYSQIVNDFQKGDIAEGYSVSREKKESFPLTVTSAQKNPTAFYLCASRATGNRGNIQYFGAGTRLSVL.

Regarding this clone: The read stops 3 residues short of the end of the CDR3; the missing end is completed from the germline J gene. The rearrangement uses TRBV20-1 and TRBJ2-1; 7 bases agree with TRBD2. CDR3 length: 17 residues. V shed 0 bases, J shed 1 base, and the junction held 9 bases outside the gene matches. CDR1 and CDR2 from the germline V gene are DFQATT and SNEGSKA (reference sequence). The CDR3 is CSARDSRGSRSYNEQFF. CDR3 bases read: TGCAGTGCTAGAGATTCGCGGGGGAGTAGGTCCTACAATGAG.

Comments on this clone: The CDR3 goes on 3 residues after the read ends, and that part is filled in from the germline J gene. The rearrangement joins TRBV2 to TRBJ1-2; D call uncertain. CDR3 size: 15 residues. Germline loops: CDR1 SNHLY, CDR2 FYNNEI. CDR3 loop: CASSEDSGRIGGYTF. The covered CDR3 bases are TGTGCCAGCAGTGAGGACTCCGGACGGATTGGCGGC.

This clone is classed as medium-sized by frequency. Sequencing ends 3 residues short of the CDR3 end; the germline J gene provides the rest. V is TRBV30 and J is TRBJ2-4; maybe TRBD2 (6 bases). V lost 0 bases, J lost 4 bases, and 10 bases lay in between. Germline loops: CDR1 GTSNPN, CDR2 SVGIG (reference sequence). The CDR3 totals 14 residues. CDR3 protein: CAWSVGGMKNIQYF. The DNA read from the CDR3 is TGTGCCTGGAGTGTCGGGGGTATGAAAAACATT.

Turning to this clone: The read stops 3 residues short of the end of the CDR3; the missing end is completed from the germline J gene. The chain has TRBV7-9 and TRBJ2-7, with D hard to call. V gave up 5 bases and J gave up 3 bases, with 14 bases separating them. This CDR3 is built from 14 residues. In germline, CDR1 is SEHNR, CDR2 FQNEAQ (reference sequence). This CDR3 is CASSVQVQNYEQYF. CDR3 DNA (partial): TGTGCCAGCAGCGTCCAAGTCCAGAACTACGAG. The full variable domain, with the rest looked up from reference TRBV7-9 and TRBJ2-7, is DTGVSQNPRHKITKRGQNVTFRCDPISEHNRLYWYRQTLGQGPEFLTYFQNEAQLEKSRLLSDRFSAERPKGSFSTLEIQRTEQGDSAMYLCASSVQVQNYEQYFGPGTRLTVT.

As to this clone: The read ends 3 residues early relative to the CDR3; the germline J gene fills the gap. The chain uses TRBV18 and TRBJ1-2; 7 nucleotides line up with TRBD1. Germline CDR1 KGHSH, CDR2 LQKENI. The CDR3 has 14 residues. CDR3: CASSDRDLSYDYTF. The CDR3 bases that were read are TGTGCCAGCTCCGACAGGGACCTCTCCTACGAC.

About this clone itself: Coverage ceases 3 residues before the CDR3 finishes, and the germline J gene fills in the end. This chain connects TRBV29-1 to TRBJ1-1; unclear D gene. V was cut by 2 bases and J by 5 bases, with 6 bases left in between. Germline V gene sequence: CDR1 SQVTM, CDR2 ANQGSEA. The CDR3 is 11 residues long. The part of the CDR3 DNA that was read is TGCAGCGTTGAATCTCTGACTGAA. Its translation is CSVESLTE. The whole CDR3 is CSVESLTEAFF.

For this clone: The observed sequence ends 3 residues before the CDR3 terminus, with the missing tail filled in from the germline J gene. The V call is TRBV20-1, the J call TRBJ2-1; D may be TRBD2 (5 bases). CDR1 and CDR2 from the germline V gene are DFQATT and SNEGSKA (reference sequence). This CDR3 comprises 13 residues. The V end was cut by 6 bases, the J end by 0 bases, with 9 bases between. Incomplete CDR3 DNA: TGCAGTGCAAACGGACTCTCCTACAATGAG. It is translated as CSANGLSYNE. The complete CDR3 sequence is CSANGLSYNEQFF.

With regard to this clone: The CDR3 is cut off 3 residues early in the read; its end comes from the germline J gene. The V and J genes are TRBV7-9 and TRBJ1-1, with D unresolved. The V and J ends lost 7 bases and 4 bases respectively, with 13 bases between them. CDR3 length: 13 residues. From germline, CDR1 is SEHNR and CDR2 FQNEAQ (reference sequence). Incomplete CDR3 DNA: TGTGCCAGCACCGTGGCAGTAAGCACTGAA. Translated: CASTVAVSTE. The whole CDR3 region reads CASTVAVSTEAFF.

With respect to this clone: Read coverage stops 3 residues before the CDR3 terminus; the germline J gene supplies the remainder. This chain connects TRBV5-1 to TRBJ1-6; no reliable D call. V was trimmed by 1 base and J by 8 bases, leaving 10 bases between them. This CDR3 spans 14 amino acids. Germline CDR1 is SGHRS and CDR2 is YFSETQ. Partial CDR3 DNA: TGCGCCAGCAGCTTGAACCCCGACTATTCACCC. Translation: CASSLNPDYSP. The whole CDR3 reads CASSLNPDYSPLHF. Combining the CDR3 with reference TRBV5-1 and TRBJ1-6 gives the whole variable domain KAGVTQTPRYLIKTRGQQVTLSCSPISGHRSVSWYQQTPGQGLQFLFEYFSETQRNKGNFPGRFSGRQFSNSRSEMNVSTLELGDSALYLCASSLNPDYSPLHFGNGTRLTVT.

The chain's CDR3 is CSARVAGATDTQYF. The sequenced CDR3 bases are TGCAGTGCTAGAGTTGCGGGAGCGACAGATACG. The rearrangement uses TRBV20-1 and TRBJ2-3, with TRBD2 matching over 7 bases. The read finishes 3 residues shy of the CDR3 end, and the germline J gene is used to complete it. Per the germline V gene, CDR1 is DFQATT and CDR2 is SNEGSKA (reference sequence). The CDR3 length is 14 residues. V trimming: 1 base; J trimming: 3 bases; junction bases outside the gene matches: 4.

A note on this clone: The observed sequence ends 3 residues before the CDR3 terminus, with the missing tail filled in from the germline J gene. The J gene is TRBJ1-1, the V gene TRBV12-5; TRBD1 aligns across 10 bases. The V and J ends lost 6 bases and 1 base, in that order; junction bases with no gene match: 8. The CDR3 spans 16 residues. Germline-derived CDR1 and CDR2 are LGHNT and FRNRAP. The CDR3 here is CASGKTRDRGNTEAFF. The DNA read from the CDR3 is TGTGCTAGTGGGAAAACGAGGGACAGGGGGAACACTGAA.

In the case of this clone: The CDR3 extends 3 residues past the end of the read, so its final part is completed from the germline J gene. The J gene is TRBJ2-7, the V gene TRBV7-8, with D uncertain. The CDR3 length is 13 residues. Germline CDR1 is SGHVS and CDR2 is FQNEAQ. V was trimmed by 3 bases and J by 6 bases, leaving 12 bases between them. CDR3 region: CASSLSTAGEQYF. CDR3 bases read: TGTGCCAGCAGCTTGTCCACGGCAGGCGAG.

Points on this clone: The read ends 3 residues before the CDR3 terminus; that terminus is restored from the germline J gene. This chain uses TRBV6-4 with TRBJ1-5; D not resolved. Germline V CDR1 and CDR2: MRHNA, SNTAGT. V gave up 5 bases and J gave up 4 bases, with 9 bases separating them. The CDR3 extends over 13 amino acids. The CDR3 loop reads CASSSQANQPQHF. CDR3 DNA (partial): TGTGCCAGCAGTTCCCAGGCGAATCAGCCC.

In regard to this clone: Sequencing ends 3 residues short of the CDR3 end; the germline J gene provides the rest. The genes are TRBV4-1 and TRBJ2-1; 8 positions agree with TRBD2. The CDR3 contains 15 residues. Germline assignment: CDR1 MGHRA and CDR2 YSYEKL. Trimming cost V 4 bases and J 3 bases; bases outside gene matches: 5. CDR3 bases read: TGCGCCAGCAGCCTCGGGGGGGCCCTCTACAATGAG. It specifies CASSLGGALYNE. The whole CDR3 protein reads CASSLGGALYNEQFF.

Remarks on this clone: The observed sequence ends 3 residues before the CDR3 terminus, with the missing tail filled in from the germline J gene. This chain links TRBV18 with TRBJ1-1; D not certain. This CDR3 region has 17 residues. With 3 bases removed from V and 0 bases from J, the gap between germline ends came to 17 bases. Germline CDR1 KGHSH, CDR2 LQKENI. The CDR3: CASSPPQMQVMNTEAFF. The CDR3 DNA, read in part, is TGTGCCAGCTCACCGCCCCAAATGCAGGTCATGAACACTGAA.